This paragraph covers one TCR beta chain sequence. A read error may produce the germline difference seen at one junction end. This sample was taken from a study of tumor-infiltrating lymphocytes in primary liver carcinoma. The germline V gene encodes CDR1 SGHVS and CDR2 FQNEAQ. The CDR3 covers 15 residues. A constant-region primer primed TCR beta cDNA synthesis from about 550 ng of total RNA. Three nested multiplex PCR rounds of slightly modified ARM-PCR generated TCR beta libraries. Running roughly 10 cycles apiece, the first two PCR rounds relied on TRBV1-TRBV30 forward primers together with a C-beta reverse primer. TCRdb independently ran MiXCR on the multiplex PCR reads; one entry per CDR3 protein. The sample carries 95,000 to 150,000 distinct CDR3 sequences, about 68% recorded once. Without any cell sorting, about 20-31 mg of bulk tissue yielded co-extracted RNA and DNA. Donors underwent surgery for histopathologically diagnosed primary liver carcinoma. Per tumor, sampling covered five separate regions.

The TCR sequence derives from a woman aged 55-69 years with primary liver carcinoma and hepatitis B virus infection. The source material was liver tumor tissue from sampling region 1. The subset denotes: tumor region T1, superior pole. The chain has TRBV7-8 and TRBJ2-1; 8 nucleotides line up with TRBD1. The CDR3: CASRPRQGPYNEQFF. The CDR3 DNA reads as TGCGCCAGCAGGCCGCGACAGGGGCCCTACAATGAGCAGTTCTTC.